This TCR beta chain originates from a study of blood T cell repertoires in COVID-19. Study-level information: Sample material is recorded as cDNA or gDNA derived from T cells, B-cell-depleted T cells, or PBMCs.

The authors' processing: Amplification of reference gene primers was used by the study to estimate nucleated cell counts. Assay used: immunoSEQ multiplex PCR; TCRdb lists only in-frame clones, some missing. V and J calls plus clone size are reproduced from that table; the DNA served to infer D and trimming. The table includes fewer than 200,000 clones, around 82% detected once. Which cohort a participant joined came from the clinical history participants gave. Between the trimmed V and J ends, which lost 6 bases and 4 bases, there was a span of 12 bases. Germline V CDR1 and CDR2: MGHDK, SYGVNS. The CDR3 totals 13 residues.

The receptor comes from a woman aged 45-59 years in a cohort exposed to, infected with or recovered from COVID-19 (not recorded which). The V gene is TRBV25-1, the J gene TRBJ1-1; maybe TRBD1 (5 bases). The specimen sequenced was PBMCs or T cells enriched from blood (not recorded which). The CDR3 nucleotides are TGTGCCAGCAGCAAGACAGTGGCCACTGAAGCTTTCTTT. Its translation is CASSKTVATEAFF. Complete variable domain (other parts from reference TRBV25-1 and TRBJ1-1): EADIYQTPRYLVIGTGKKITLECSQTMGHDKMYWYQQDPGMELHLIHYSYGVNSTEKGDLSSESTVSRIRTEHFPLTLESARPSHTSQYLCASSKTVATEAFFGQGTRLTVV.